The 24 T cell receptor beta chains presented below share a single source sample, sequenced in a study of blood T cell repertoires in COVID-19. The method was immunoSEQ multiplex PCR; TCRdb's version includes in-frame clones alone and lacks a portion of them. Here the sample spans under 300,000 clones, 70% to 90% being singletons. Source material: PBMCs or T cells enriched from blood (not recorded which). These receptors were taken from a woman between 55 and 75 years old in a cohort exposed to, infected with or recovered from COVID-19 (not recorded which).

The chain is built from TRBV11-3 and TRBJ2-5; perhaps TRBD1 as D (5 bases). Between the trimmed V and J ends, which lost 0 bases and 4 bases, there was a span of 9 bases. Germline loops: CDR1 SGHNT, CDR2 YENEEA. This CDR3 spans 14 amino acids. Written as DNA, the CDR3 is TGTGCCAGCAGCTTAGATCTAGGGGCAGAGACCCAGTACTTC. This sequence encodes CASSLDLGAETQYF.

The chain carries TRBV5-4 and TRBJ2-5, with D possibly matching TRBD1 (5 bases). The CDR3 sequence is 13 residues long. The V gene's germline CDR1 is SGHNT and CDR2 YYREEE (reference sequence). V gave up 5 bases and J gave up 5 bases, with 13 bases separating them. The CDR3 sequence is CASRIGAAETQYF. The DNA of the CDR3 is TGTGCCAGCAGAATAGGGGCTGCGGAGACCCAGTACTTC. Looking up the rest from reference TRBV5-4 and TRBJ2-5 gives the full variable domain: ETGVTQSPTHLIKTRGQQVTLRCSSQSGHNTVSWYQQALGQGPQFIFQYYREEENGRGNFPPRFSGLQFPNYSSELNVNALELDDSALYLCASRIGAAETQYFGPGTRLLVL.

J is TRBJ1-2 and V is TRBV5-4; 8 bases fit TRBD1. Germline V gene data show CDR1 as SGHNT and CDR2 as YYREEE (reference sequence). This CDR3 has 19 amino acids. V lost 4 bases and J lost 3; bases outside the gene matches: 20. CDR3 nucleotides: TGTGCCAGCAGCGGGTTGATGGGCCAGGGGGCGAAAACTGACTATGGCTACACCTTC. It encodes CASSGLMGQGAKTDYGYTF.

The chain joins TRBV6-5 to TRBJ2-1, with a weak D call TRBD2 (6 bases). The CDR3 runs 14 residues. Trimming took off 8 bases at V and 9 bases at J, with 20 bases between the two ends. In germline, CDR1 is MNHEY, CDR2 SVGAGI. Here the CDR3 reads CASGRTGALGEQFF. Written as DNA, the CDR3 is TGTGCCAGCGGTCGAACGGGAGCCTTGGGTGAGCAGTTCTTC.

The CDR3 protein is CASSSTRRGGRGNEQFF. In nucleotides, the CDR3 is TGTGCCAGCAGTTCTACTCGCCGAGGCGGGAGGGGAAATGAGCAGTTCTTC. J is TRBJ2-1 and V is TRBV27; 9 nucleotides align to TRBD2. The CDR3 extends over 17 amino acids. Germline V gene sequence: CDR1 MNHEY, CDR2 SMNVEV (reference sequence). V lost 4 bases to trimming and J lost 7 bases; unmatched junction nucleotides: 14.

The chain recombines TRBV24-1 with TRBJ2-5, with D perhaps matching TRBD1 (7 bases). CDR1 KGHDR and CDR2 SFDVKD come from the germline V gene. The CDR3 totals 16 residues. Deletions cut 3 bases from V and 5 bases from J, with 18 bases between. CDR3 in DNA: TGTGCCACCAGTGATCCGGCCGTGGCAGGGGGGGAGACCCAGTACTTC. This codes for CATSDPAVAGGETQYF.

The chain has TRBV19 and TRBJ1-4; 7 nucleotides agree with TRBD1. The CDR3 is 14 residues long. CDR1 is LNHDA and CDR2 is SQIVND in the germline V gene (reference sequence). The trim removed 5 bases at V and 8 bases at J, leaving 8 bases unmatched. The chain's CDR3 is CASSERQGGEKLFF. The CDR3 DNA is TGTGCCAGTAGTGAAAGACAGGGTGGCGAAAAACTGTTTTTT.

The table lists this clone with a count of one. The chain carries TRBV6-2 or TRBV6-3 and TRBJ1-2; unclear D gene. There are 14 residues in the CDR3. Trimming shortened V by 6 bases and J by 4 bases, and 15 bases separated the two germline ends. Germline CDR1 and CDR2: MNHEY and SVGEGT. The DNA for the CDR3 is TGTGCCAGCAGCCGCTGGGAGGGCGGCTATGGCTACACCTTC. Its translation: CASSRWEGGYGYTF.

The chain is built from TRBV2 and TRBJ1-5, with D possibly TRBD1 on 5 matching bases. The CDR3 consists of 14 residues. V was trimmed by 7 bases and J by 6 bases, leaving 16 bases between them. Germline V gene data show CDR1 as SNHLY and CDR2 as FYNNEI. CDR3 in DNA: TGTGCCAGCACCCGAGGGGAGGGGAGTCAGCCCCAGCATTTT. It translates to CASTRGEGSQPQHF. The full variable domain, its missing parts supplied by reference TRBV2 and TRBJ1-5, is EPEVTQTPSHQVTQMGQEVILRCVPISNHLYFYWYRQILGQKVEFLVSFYNNEISEKSEIFDDQFSVERPDGSNFTLKIRSTKLEDSAMYFCASTRGEGSQPQHFGDGTRLSIL.

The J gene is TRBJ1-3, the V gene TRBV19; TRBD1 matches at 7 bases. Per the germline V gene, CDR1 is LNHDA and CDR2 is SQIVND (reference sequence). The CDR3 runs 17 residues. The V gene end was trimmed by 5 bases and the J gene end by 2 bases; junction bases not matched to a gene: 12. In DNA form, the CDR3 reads TGTGCCAGTAGTCCCTCCCGACAGGGAGCGCCTGGAAACACCATATATTTT. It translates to CASSPSRQGAPGNTIYF.

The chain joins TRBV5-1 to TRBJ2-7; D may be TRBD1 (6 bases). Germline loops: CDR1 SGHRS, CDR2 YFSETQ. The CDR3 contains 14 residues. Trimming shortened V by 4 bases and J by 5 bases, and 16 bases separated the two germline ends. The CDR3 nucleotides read TGCGCCAGCAGCCTTCGGGACATGGACCACGAGCAGTACTTC. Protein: CASSLRDMDHEQYF. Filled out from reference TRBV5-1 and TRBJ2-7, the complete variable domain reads KAGVTQTPRYLIKTRGQQVTLSCSPISGHRSVSWYQQTPGQGLQFLFEYFSETQRNKGNFPGRFSGRQFSNSRSEMNVSTLELGDSALYLCASSLRDMDHEQYFGPGTRLTVT.

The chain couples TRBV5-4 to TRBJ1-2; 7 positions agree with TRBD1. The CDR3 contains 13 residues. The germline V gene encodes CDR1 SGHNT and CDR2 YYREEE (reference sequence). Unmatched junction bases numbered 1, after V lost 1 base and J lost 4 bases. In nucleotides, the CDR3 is TGTGCCAGCAGCTTGACAGGGGCCTATGGCTACACCTTC. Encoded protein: CASSLTGAYGYTF.

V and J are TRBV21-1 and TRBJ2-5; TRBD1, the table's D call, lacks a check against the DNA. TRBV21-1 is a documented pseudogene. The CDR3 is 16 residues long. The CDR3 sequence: CASSKKTDRLQETQYF. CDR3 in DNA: TGTGCCAGCAGCAAAAAGACGGACAGACTCCAAGAGACCCAGTACTTC.

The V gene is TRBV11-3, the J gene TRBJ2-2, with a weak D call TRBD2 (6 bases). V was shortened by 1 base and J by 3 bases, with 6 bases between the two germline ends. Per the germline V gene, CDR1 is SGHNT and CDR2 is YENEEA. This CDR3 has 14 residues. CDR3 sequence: CASSLAGDTGELFF. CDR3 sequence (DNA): TGTGCCAGCAGCTTAGCGGGAGACACCGGGGAGCTGTTTTTT.

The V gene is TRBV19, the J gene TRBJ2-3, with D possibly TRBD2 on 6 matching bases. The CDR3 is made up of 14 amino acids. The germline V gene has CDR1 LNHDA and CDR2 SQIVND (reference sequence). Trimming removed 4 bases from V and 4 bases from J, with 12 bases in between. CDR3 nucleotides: TGTGCCAGTAGTACGCAGACTAGTTCAGATACGCAGTATTTT. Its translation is CASSTQTSSDTQYF.

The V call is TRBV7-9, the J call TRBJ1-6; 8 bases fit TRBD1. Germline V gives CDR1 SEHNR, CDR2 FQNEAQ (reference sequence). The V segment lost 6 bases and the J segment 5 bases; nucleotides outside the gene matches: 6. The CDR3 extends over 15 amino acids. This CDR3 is CASSRTGKNNSPLHF. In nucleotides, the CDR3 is TGTGCCAGCAGTCGGACAGGGAAGAATAATTCACCCCTCCACTTT.

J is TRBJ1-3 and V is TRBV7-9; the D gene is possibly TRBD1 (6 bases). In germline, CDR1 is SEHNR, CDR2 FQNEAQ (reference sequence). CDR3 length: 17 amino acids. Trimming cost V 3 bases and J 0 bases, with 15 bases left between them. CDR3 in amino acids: CASSFRARGISGNTIYF. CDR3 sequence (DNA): TGTGCCAGCAGCTTTCGAGCGAGGGGGATCTCTGGAAACACCATATATTTT.

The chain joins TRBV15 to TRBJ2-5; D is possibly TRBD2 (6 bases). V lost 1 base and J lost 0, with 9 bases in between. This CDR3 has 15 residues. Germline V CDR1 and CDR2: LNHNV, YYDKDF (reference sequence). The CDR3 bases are TGTGCCACCAGCAGAGCTAGCGCGCACCAAGAGACCCAGTACTTC. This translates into CATSRASAHQETQYF.

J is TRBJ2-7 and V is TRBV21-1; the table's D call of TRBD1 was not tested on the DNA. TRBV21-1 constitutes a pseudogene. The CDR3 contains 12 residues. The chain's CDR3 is CASDRGSYEQYF. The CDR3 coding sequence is TGTGCCAGCGACAGGGGCTCCTACGAGCAGTACTTC.

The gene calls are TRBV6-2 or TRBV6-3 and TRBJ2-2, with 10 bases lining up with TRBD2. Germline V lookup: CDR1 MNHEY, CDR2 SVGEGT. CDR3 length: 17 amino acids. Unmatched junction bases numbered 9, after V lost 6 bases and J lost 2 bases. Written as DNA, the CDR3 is TGTGCCAGCAGCCGCCGACTAGCGGGCCCTAACACCGGGGAGCTGTTTTTT. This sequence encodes CASSRRLAGPNTGELFF.

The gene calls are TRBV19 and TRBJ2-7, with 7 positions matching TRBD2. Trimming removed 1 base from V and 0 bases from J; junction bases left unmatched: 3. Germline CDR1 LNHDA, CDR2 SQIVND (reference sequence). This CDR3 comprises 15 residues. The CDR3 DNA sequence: TGTGCCAGTAGTATAGGGGCGGGAGCCTCCTACGAGCAGTACTTC. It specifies CASSIGAGASYEQYF.

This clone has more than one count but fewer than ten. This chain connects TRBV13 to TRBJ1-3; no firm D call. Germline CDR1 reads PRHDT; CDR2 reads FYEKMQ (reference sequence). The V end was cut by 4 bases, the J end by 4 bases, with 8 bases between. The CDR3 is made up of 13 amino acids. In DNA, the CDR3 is TGTGCCAGCAGCTCAAATCGGGGAAACACCATATATTTT. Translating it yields CASSSNRGNTIYF.

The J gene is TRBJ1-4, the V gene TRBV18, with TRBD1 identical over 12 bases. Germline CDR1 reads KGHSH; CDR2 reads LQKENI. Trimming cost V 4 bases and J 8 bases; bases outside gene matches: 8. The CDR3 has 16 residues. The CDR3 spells CASSQIIGTGGEKLFF. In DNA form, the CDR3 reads TGTGCCAGCTCACAAATCATCGGGACAGGGGGCGAAAAACTGTTTTTT.

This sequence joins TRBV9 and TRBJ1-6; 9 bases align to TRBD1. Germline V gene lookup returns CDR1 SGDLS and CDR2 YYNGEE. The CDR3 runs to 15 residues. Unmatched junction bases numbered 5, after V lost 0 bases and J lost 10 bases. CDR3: CASSVGGQGGSPLHF. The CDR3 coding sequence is TGTGCCAGCAGCGTAGGGGGACAGGGTGGATCACCCCTCCACTTT. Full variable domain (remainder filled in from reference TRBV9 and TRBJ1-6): DSGVTQTPKHLITATGQRVTLRCSPRSGDLSVYWYQQSLDQGLQFLIQYYNGEERAKGNILERFSAQQFPDLHSELNLSSLELGDSALYFCASSVGGQGGSPLHFGNGTRLTVT.